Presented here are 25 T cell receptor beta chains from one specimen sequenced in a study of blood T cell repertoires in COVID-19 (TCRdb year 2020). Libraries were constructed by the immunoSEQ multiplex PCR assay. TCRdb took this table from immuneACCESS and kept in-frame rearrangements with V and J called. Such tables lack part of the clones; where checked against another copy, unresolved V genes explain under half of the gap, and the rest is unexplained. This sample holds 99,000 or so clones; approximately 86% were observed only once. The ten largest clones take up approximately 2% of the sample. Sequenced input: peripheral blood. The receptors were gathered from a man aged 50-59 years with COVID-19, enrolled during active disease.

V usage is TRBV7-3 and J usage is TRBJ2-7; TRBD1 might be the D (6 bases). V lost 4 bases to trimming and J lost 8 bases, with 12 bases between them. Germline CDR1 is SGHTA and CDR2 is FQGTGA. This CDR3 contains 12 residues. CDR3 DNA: TGTGCCAGCAGCTACAGGGCCCTACAGCAGTACTTC. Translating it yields CASSYRALQQYF.

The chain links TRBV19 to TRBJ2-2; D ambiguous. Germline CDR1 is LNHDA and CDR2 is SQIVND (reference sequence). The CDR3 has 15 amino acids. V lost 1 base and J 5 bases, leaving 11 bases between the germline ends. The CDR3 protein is CASSIVAMSTGELFF. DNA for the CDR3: TGTGCCAGTAGTATAGTAGCTATGAGTACCGGGGAGCTGTTTTTT.

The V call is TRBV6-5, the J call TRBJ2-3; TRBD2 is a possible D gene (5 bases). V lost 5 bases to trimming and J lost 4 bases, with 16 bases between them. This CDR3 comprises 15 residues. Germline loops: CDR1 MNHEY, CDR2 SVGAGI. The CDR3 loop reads CASSTEGSPPDTQYF. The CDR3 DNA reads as TGTGCCAGCAGTACCGAGGGCAGTCCACCAGATACGCAGTATTTT.

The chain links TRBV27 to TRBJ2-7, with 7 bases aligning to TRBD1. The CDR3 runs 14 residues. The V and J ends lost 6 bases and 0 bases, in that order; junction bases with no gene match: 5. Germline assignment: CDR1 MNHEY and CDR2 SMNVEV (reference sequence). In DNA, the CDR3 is TGTGCCAGCAGACCCGGGACAGCCTCCTACGAGCAGTACTTC. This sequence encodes CASRPGTASYEQYF.

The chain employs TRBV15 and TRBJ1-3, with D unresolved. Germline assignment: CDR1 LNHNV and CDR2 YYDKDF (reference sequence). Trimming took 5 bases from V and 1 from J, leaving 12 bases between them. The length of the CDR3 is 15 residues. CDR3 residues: CATSASAGSGNTIYF. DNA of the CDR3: TGTGCCACCAGCGCCAGCGCGGGATCTGGAAACACCATATATTTT.

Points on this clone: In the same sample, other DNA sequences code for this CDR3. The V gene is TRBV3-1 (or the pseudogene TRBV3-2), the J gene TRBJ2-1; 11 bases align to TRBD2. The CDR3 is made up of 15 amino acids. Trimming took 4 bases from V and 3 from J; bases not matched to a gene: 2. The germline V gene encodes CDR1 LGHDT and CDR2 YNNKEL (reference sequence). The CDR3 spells CASSPTSGGYNEQFF. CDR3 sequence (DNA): TGTGCCAGCAGCCCTACTAGCGGGGGCTACAATGAGCAGTTCTTC.

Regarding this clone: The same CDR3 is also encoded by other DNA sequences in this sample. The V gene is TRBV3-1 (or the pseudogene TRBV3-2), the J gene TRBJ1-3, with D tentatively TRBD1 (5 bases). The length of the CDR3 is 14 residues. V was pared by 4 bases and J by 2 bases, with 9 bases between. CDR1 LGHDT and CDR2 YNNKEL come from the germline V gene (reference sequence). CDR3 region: CASSRGTAGNTIYF. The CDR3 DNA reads TGTGCCAGCAGCCGGGGCACCGCTGGAAACACCATATATTTT.

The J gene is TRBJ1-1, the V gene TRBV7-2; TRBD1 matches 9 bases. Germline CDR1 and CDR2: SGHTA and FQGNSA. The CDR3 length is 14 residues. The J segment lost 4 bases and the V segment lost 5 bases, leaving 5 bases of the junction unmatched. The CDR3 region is CASSPDRGITEAFF. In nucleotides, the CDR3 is TGTGCCAGCAGCCCGGACAGGGGAATCACTGAAGCTTTCTTT. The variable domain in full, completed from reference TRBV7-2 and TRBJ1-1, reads GAGVSQSPSNKVTEKGKDVELRCDPISGHTALYWYRQSLGQGLEFLIYFQGNSAPDKSGLPSDRFSAERTGGSVSTLTIQRTQQEDSAVYLCASSPDRGITEAFFGQGTRLTVV.

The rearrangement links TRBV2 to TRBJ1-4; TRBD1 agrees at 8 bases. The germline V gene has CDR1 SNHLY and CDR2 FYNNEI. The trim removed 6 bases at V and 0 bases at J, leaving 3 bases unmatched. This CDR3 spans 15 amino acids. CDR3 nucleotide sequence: TGTGCCAGCAGGAGACAGGGGTCAACTAATGAAAAACTGTTTTTT. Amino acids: CASRRQGSTNEKLFF.

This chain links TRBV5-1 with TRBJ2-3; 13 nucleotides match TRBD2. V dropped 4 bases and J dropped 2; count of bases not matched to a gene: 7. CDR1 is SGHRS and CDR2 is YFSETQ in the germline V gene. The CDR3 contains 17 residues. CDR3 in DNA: TGCGCCAGCAGCCCCCGGACTAGCGGGGGAAACACAGATACGCAGTATTTT. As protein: CASSPRTSGGNTDTQYF.

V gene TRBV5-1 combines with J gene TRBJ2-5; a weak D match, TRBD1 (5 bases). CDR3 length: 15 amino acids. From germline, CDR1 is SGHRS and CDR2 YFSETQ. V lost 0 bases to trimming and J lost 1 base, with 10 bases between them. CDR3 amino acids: CASSLAWGPQETQYF. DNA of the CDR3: TGCGCCAGCAGCTTGGCTTGGGGCCCCCAAGAGACCCAGTACTTC.

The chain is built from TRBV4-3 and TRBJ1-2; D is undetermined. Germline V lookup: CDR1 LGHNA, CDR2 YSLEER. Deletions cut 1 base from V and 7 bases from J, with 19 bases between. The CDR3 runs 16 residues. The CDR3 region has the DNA TGCGCCAGCAGCCAAGTGGGAGACCGCATAGTTGGTGGCTACACCTTC. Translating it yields CASSQVGDRIVGGYTF.

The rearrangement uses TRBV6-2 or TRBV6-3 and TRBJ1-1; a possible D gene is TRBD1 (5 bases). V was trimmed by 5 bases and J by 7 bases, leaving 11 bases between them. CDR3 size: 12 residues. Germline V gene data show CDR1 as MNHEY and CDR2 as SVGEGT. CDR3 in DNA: TGTGCCAGCAGTACCCCCGGGGGTGAAGCTTTCTTT. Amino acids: CASSTPGGEAFF.

The CDR3 DNA reads as TGCAGCGTTGAACTCCAGGGGGCCCCCTACGAGCAGTACTTC. It translates to CSVELQGAPYEQYF. J is TRBJ2-7 and V is TRBV29-1; the match to TRBD1 covers 8 bases. The CDR3 consists of 14 residues. With 2 bases clipped from V and 2 bases from J, the junction kept 5 bases outside the gene matches. In germline, CDR1 is SQVTM, CDR2 ANQGSEA.

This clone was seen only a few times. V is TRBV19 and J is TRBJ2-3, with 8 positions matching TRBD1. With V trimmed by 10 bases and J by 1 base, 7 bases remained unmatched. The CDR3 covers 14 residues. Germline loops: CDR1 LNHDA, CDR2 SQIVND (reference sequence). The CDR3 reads CATTLTGGTDTQYF. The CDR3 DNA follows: TGTGCCACTACGTTGACAGGGGGCACAGATACGCAGTATTTT.

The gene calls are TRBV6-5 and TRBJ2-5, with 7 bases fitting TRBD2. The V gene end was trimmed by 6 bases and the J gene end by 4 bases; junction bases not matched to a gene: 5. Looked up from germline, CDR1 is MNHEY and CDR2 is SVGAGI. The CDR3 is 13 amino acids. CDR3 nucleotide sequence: TGTGCCAGCAGCACCGGGACTACAGAGACCCAGTACTTC. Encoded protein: CASSTGTTETQYF.

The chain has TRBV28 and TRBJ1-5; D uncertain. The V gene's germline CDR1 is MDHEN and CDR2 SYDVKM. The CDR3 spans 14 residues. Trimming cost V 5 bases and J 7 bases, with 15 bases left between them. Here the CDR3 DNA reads TGTGCCAGCAGTACCCCCCAGGTAAACCAGCCCCAGCATTTT. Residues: CASSTPQVNQPQHF. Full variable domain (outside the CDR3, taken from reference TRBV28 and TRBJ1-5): DVKVTQSSRYLVKRTGEKVFLECVQDMDHENMFWYRQDPGLGLRLIYFSYDVKMKEKGDIPEGYSVSREKKERFSLILESASTNQTSMYLCASSTPQVNQPQHFGDGTRLSIL.

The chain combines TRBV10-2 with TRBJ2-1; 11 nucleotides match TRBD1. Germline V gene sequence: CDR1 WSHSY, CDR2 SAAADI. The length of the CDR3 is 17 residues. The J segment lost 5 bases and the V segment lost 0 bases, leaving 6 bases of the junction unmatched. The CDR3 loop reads CASSESLGTGGNNEQFF. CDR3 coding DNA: TGCGCCAGCAGTGAGTCCCTCGGGACAGGGGGAAACAATGAGCAGTTCTTC.

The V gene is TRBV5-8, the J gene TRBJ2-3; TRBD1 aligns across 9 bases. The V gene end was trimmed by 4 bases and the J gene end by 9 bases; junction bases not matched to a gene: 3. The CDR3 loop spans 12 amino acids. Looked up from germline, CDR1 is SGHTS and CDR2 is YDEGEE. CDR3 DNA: TGTGCCAGCAGCATAACAGGGGGCACGCAGTATTTT. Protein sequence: CASSITGGTQYF. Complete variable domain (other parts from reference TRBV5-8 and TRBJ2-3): EAGVTQSPTHLIKTRGQQATLRCSPISGHTSVYWYQQALGLGLQFLLWYDEGEERNRGNFPPRFSGRQFPNYSSELNVNALELEDSALYLCASSITGGTQYFGPGTRLTVL.

CDR3 sequence (DNA): TGTGCCAGCAGCAAACAGGGGACCTTCTACGAGCAGTACTTC. Amino acid sequence: CASSKQGTFYEQYF. The chain combines TRBV27 with TRBJ2-7; 7 nucleotides agree with TRBD1. From germline, CDR1 is MNHEY and CDR2 SMNVEV (reference sequence). This CDR3 spans 14 amino acids. Unmatched junction bases numbered 8, after V lost 6 bases and J lost 3 bases.

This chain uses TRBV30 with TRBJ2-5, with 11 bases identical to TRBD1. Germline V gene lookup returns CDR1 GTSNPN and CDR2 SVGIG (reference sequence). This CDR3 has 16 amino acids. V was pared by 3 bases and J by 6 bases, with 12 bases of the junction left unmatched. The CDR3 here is CAWSAPGTGGKKTQYF. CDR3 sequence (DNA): TGTGCCTGGAGCGCACCCGGGACAGGGGGGAAAAAGACCCAGTACTTC.

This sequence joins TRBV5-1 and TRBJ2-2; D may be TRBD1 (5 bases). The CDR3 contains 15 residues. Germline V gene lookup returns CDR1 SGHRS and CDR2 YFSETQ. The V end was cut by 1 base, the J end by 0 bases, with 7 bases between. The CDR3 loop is CASSLRQSNTGELFF. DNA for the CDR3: TGCGCCAGCAGCTTGAGACAGTCGAACACCGGGGAGCTGTTTTTT. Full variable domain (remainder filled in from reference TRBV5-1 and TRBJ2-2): KAGVTQTPRYLIKTRGQQVTLSCSPISGHRSVSWYQQTPGQGLQFLFEYFSETQRNKGNFPGRFSGRQFSNSRSEMNVSTLELGDSALYLCASSLRQSNTGELFFGEGSRLTVL.

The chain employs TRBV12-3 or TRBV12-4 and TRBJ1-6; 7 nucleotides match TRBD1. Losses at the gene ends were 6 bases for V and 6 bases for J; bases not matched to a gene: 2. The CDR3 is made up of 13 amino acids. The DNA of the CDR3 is TGTGCCAGCAGGGGGACAGCTAATTCACCCCTCCACTTT. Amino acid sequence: CASRGTANSPLHF.

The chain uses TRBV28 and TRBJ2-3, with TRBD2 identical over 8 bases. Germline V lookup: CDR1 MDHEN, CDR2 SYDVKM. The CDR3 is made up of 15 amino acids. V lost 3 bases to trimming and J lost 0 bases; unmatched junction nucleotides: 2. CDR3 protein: CASSFERGSTDTQYF. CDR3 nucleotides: TGTGCCAGCAGTTTTGAGCGGGGGAGCACAGATACGCAGTATTTT.

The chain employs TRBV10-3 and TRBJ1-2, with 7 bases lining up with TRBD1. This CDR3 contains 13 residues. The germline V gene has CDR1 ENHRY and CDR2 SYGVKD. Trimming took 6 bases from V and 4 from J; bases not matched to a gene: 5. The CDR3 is CAIRVDRTYGYTF. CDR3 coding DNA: TGTGCCATCAGAGTGGACAGGACCTATGGCTACACCTTC.